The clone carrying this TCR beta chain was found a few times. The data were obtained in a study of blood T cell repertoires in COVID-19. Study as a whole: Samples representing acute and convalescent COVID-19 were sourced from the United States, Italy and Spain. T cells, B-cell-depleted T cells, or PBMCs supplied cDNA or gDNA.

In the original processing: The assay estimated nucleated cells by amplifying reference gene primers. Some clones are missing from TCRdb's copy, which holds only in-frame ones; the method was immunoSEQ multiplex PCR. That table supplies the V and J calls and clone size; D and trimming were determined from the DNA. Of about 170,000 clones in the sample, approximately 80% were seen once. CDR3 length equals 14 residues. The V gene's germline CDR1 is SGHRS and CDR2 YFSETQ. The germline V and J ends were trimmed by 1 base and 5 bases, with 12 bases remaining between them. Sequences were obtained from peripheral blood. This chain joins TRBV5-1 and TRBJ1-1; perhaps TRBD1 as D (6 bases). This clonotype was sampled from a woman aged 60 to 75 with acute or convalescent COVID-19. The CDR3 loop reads CASSLTTGLTEAFF. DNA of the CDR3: TGCGCCAGCAGCTTGACCACAGGGTTGACTGAAGCTTTCTTT.